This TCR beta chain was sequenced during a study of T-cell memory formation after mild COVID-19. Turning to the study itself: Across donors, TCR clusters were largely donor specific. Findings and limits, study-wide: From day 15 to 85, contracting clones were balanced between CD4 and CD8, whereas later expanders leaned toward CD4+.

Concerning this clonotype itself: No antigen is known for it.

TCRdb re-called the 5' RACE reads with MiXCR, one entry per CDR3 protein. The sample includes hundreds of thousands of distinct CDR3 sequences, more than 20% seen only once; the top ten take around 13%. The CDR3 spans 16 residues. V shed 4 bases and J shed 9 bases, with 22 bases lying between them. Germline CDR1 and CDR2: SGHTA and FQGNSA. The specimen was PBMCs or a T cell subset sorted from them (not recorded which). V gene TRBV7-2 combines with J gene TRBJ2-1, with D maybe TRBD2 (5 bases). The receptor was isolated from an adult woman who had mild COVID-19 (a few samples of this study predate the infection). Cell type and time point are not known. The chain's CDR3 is CASSSTGVIGVGEQFF. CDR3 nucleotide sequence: TGTGCCAGCAGCTCCACCGGGGTAATCGGTGTCGGTGAGCAGTTCTTC.